The 32 T cell receptor beta chains given below trace back to one sample, sequenced in a study of control samples from healthy donors and cancer patients. Profiled with immunoSEQ multiplex PCR; TCRdb holds only in-frame clones, not every one. Of 350,000 to 450,000 clones in the sample, approximately 92% were seen once. Sample: PBMCs. The receptors stem from a man in his forties with head and neck cancer.

This clone was detected only a few times. The chain carries TRBV30 and TRBJ1-1; no definite D call. Per germline, CDR1 GTSNPN and CDR2 SVGIG (reference sequence). V was trimmed by 2 bases and J by 5 bases, leaving 12 bases between them. The CDR3 totals 13 residues. Here the CDR3 DNA reads TGTGCCTGGAGTCTCTTGGACGAGACTGAAGCTTTCTTT. Protein: CAWSLLDETEAFF.

This clone was seen a handful of times. Other DNA sequences in the sample encode the same CDR3. The genes are TRBV28 and TRBJ2-7; D may be TRBD2 (6 bases). This CDR3 has 13 residues. Germline CDR1 and CDR2: MDHEN and SYDVKM. The V end lost 3 bases, the J end lost 2 bases, and 8 bases lay between the germline ends. As DNA, the CDR3 is TGTGCCAGCAGTTTGCGGGGAACCTACGAGCAGTACTTC. Translating it yields CASSLRGTYEQYF.

The chain has TRBV5-3 and TRBJ1-2; 7 bases are shared with TRBD1. TRBV5-3 is annotated as an ORF whose role is uncertain. This CDR3 has 17 residues. J gave up 5 bases and V 2 bases, and 15 bases lay outside the gene matches. As DNA, the CDR3 is TGTGCCAGAAGCTTAGGTTTTCGGGACAGAAGGCATTATGGCTACACCTTC. Its translation: CARSLGFRDRRHYGYTF.

The chain combines TRBV23-1 with TRBJ1-1; 8 bases align to TRBD1. TRBV23-1 falls under the ORF class, with uncertain function. The CDR3 loop spans 22 amino acids. Trimming removed 1 base from V and 4 bases from J; junction bases left unmatched: 26. CDR3: CASSQCRCRVQGAAERLTEAFF. The CDR3 bases are TGCGCCAGCAGTCAATGTCGATGTCGGGTTCAGGGGGCCGCAGAACGACTCACTGAAGCTTTCTTT.

This rearrangement joins TRBV4-1 to TRBJ1-2; D perhaps matches TRBD1 (6 bases). Trimming stripped 0 bases from V and 5 bases from J, with 16 bases between. The CDR3 runs to 16 residues. CDR1 and CDR2 from the germline V gene are MGHRA and YSYEKL. The CDR3: CASSQDQGGSPYGYTF. Here the CDR3 DNA reads TGCGCCAGCAGCCAAGATCAAGGGGGAAGTCCTTATGGCTACACCTTC.

This sequence joins TRBV5-4 and TRBJ2-7; TRBD2 is a possible D gene (6 bases). The CDR3 runs to 15 residues. Germline V gene lookup returns CDR1 SGHNT and CDR2 YYREEE (reference sequence). The V end lost 4 bases, the J end lost 2 bases, and 16 bases lay between the germline ends. The CDR3 loop reads CASSLQTGETYEQYF. CDR3 bases: TGTGCCAGCAGCCTCCAGACGGGGGAGACCTACGAGCAGTACTTC.

The chain uses TRBV18 and TRBJ1-1, with D possibly being TRBD1 (5 bases). The germline CDR1 and CDR2 sequences are KGHSH and LQKENI. The V gene lost 4 bases and the J gene lost 6 bases, with 30 bases spanning the gap. This CDR3 is 19 amino acids long. The CDR3 sequence: CASSLRGLGRRAYDAEAFF. DNA for the CDR3: TGTGCCAGCTCACTAAGGGGCTTGGGCAGGAGGGCTTACGATGCTGAAGCTTTCTTT.

This clone has just one count. This chain links TRBV19 with TRBJ2-5; 8 bases match TRBD2. CDR1 and CDR2 from the germline V gene are LNHDA and SQIVND (reference sequence). The V and J ends lost 9 bases and 1 base, in that order; junction bases with no gene match: 10. The CDR3 has 15 amino acids. The CDR3 region is CASQPRGLGQETQYF. DNA of the CDR3: TGTGCCAGCCAGCCCCGGGGACTAGGCCAAGAGACCCAGTACTTC.

The J gene is TRBJ2-7, the V gene TRBV5-1; 9 bases align to TRBD1. The CDR3 sequence is 14 residues long. Germline V gene sequence: CDR1 SGHRS, CDR2 YFSETQ. The junction had 3 bases not matched to a gene; V was cut back by 2 bases and J by 3 bases. CDR3 loop: CASSLRDRDYEQYF. CDR3 in DNA: TGCGCCAGCAGCTTAAGGGACAGGGACTACGAGCAGTACTTC.

The chain joins TRBV21-1 to TRBJ1-2. TRBV21-1 has pseudogene status. This CDR3 has 16 residues. The CDR3 DNA is TGTGCCAGCAGCGACCTCACGCCCACTATTCGCCTTGGCTACACCTTC. Its protein is CASSDLTPTIRLGYTF.

This clone was seen a few times. The CDR3 DNA follows: TGTGCCAGCAGCTTTGCAGGGGCCCCAAACTATGGCTACACCTTC. Translation gives CASSFAGAPNYGYTF. J is TRBJ1-2 and V is TRBV7-9; D is perhaps TRBD1 (6 bases). Germline loops: CDR1 SEHNR, CDR2 FQNEAQ (reference sequence). The CDR3 length is 15 residues. Trimming removed 3 bases at V and 2 bases at J, with 13 bases between. Full variable domain (outside the CDR3, taken from reference TRBV7-9 and TRBJ1-2): DTGVSQNPRHKITKRGQNVTFRCDPISEHNRLYWYRQTLGQGPEFLTYFQNEAQLEKSRLLSDRFSAERPKGSFSTLEIQRTEQGDSAMYLCASSFAGAPNYGYTFGSGTRLTVV.

This sequence joins TRBV27 and TRBJ2-2, with 7 bases that match TRBD2. The germline gives CDR1 MNHEY, CDR2 SMNVEV (reference sequence). There are 15 residues in the CDR3. The J segment lost 1 base and the V segment lost 9 bases, leaving 8 bases of the junction unmatched. CDR3 sequence (DNA): TGTGCCAGTCCGGCTGGGGGGGGGAACACCGGGGAGCTGTTTTTT. Protein sequence: CASPAGGGNTGELFF.

The chain couples TRBV28 to TRBJ1-3; 12 bases are shared with TRBD1. In germline, CDR1 is MDHEN, CDR2 SYDVKM. The V segment lost 10 bases and the J segment 3 bases; nucleotides outside the gene matches: 22. The CDR3 runs to 20 residues. CDR3 protein: CANSNCPGQGATFVGNTIYF. CDR3 DNA: TGTGCCAACTCGAATTGCCCGGGACAGGGGGCGACCTTTGTTGGAAACACCATATATTTT.

The chain couples TRBV5-1 to TRBJ2-7, with D hard to call. CDR1 and CDR2 from the germline V gene are SGHRS and YFSETQ. Deletions cut 0 bases from V and 3 bases from J, with 19 bases between. The CDR3 spans 17 residues. The CDR3 coding sequence is TGCGCCAGCAGCTTGGGGGTAGGGCAGGTGGGGTTCTACGAGCAGTACTTC. Protein: CASSLGVGQVGFYEQYF.

This sequence joins TRBV7-9 and TRBJ1-1; D not certain. The germline gives CDR1 SEHNR, CDR2 FQNEAQ (reference sequence). Trimming shortened V by 3 bases and J by 0 bases, and 8 bases separated the two germline ends. There are 14 residues in the CDR3. CDR3 sequence reads: CASSLILLNTEAFF. The CDR3 DNA is TGTGCCAGCAGCTTGATTCTATTGAACACTGAAGCTTTCTTT.

This rearrangement joins TRBV4-2 to TRBJ2-6; D is unresolved. The CDR3 is 15 residues long. CDR1 LGHNA and CDR2 YNFKEQ come from the germline V gene. Trimming took off 4 bases at V and 0 bases at J, with 7 bases between the two ends. CDR3 sequence reads: CASSRWVSGANVLTF. The CDR3 nucleotides read TGTGCCAGCAGCCGCTGGGTCTCTGGGGCCAACGTCCTGACTTTC.

This sequence joins TRBV5-1 and TRBJ1-1; unclear D gene. Trimming removed 4 bases from V and 1 base from J, with 11 bases in between. CDR3 length: 14 residues. Germline V gene lookup returns CDR1 SGHRS and CDR2 YFSETQ. The CDR3 DNA reads as TGCGCCAGCAGCCCCCGGAGGGAGAACACTGAAGCTTTCTTT. It encodes CASSPRRENTEAFF.

The chain couples TRBV9 to TRBJ2-7, with 11 bases that match TRBD2. The junction had 5 bases not matched to a gene; V was cut back by 4 bases and J by 2 bases. The CDR3 has 15 amino acids. The germline V gene has CDR1 SGDLS and CDR2 YYNGEE. CDR3 DNA sequence: TGTGCCAGCAGCCCCCGACTAGCGGGGACCTACGAGCAGTACTTC. Translation: CASSPRLAGTYEQYF.

The V call is TRBV11-2, the J call TRBJ2-2, with TRBD2 matching over 8 bases. The junction had 14 bases not matched to a gene; V was cut back by 5 bases and J by 6 bases. This CDR3 contains 17 residues. Germline V gene data show CDR1 as SGHAT and CDR2 as FQNNGV. CDR3 protein: CASSIRTGGYESGELFF. The CDR3 nucleotides are TGTGCCAGCAGCATACGCACGGGGGGGTATGAATCCGGGGAGCTGTTTTTT.

This clone occurred once. The rearrangement joins TRBV15 to TRBJ1-1; a weak D match, TRBD1 (5 bases). Trimming shortened V by 1 base and J by 2 bases, and 8 bases separated the two germline ends. The CDR3 has 14 residues. The germline V gene encodes CDR1 LNHNV and CDR2 YYDKDF (reference sequence). Written as DNA, the CDR3 is TGTGCCACCAGCAGAGGAGACAGCAACACTGAAGCTTTCTTT. Translated: CATSRGDSNTEAFF.

This chain joins TRBV9 and TRBJ1-1; TRBD1 matches 7 bases. Germline V gene sequence: CDR1 SGDLS, CDR2 YYNGEE. The CDR3 totals 15 residues. V lost 2 bases to trimming and J lost 2 bases; unmatched junction nucleotides: 6. CDR3 coding DNA: TGTGCCAGCAGCGTCCAACAGGGGATTAACACTGAAGCTTTCTTT. Residues: CASSVQQGINTEAFF.

The rearrangement uses TRBV5-4 and TRBJ2-5, with 11 positions matching TRBD2. J was trimmed by 1 base and V by 6 bases; bases with no gene match: 5. The CDR3 extends over 15 amino acids. CDR1 is SGHNT and CDR2 is YYREEE in the germline V gene (reference sequence). CDR3 sequence: CASMLAGGPQETQYF. CDR3 DNA sequence: TGTGCCAGCATGCTAGCGGGAGGACCCCAAGAGACCCAGTACTTC.

This sequence joins TRBV6-5 and TRBJ2-1, with no clear D. Trimming pared 2 bases from V and 2 bases from J, leaving 4 bases between. There are 13 residues in the CDR3. Germline loops: CDR1 MNHEY, CDR2 SVGAGI. CDR3 in amino acids: CASSYEAYNEQFF. As DNA, the CDR3 is TGTGCCAGCAGTTACGAGGCCTACAATGAGCAGTTCTTC.

The chain couples TRBV5-1 to TRBJ2-5; D gene ambiguous. CDR1 is SGHRS, CDR2 YFSETQ, per germline. The ends were cut back, 0 bases at V and 3 bases at J, with 12 bases in the middle. CDR3 size: 15 residues. The CDR3 sequence: CASSLAVNRKETQYF. The DNA for the CDR3 is TGCGCCAGCAGCTTGGCCGTCAACAGAAAAGAGACCCAGTACTTC.

The gene calls are TRBV10-3 and TRBJ1-2; 9 nucleotides match TRBD1. The germline CDR1 and CDR2 sequences are ENHRY and SYGVKD. This CDR3 has 13 residues. Trimming cost V 4 bases and J 6 bases; bases outside gene matches: 3. DNA of the CDR3: TGTGCCATCAGTGGGGACAGGGCAGATGGCTACACCTTC. Encoded protein: CAISGDRADGYTF.

V is TRBV6-2 or TRBV6-3 and J is TRBJ1-1, with 8 positions matching TRBD1. Per germline, CDR1 MNHEY and CDR2 SVGEGT. CDR3 size: 13 residues. The V gene end was trimmed by 0 bases and the J gene end by 11 bases; junction bases not matched to a gene: 5. In nucleotides, the CDR3 is TGTGCCAGCAGTTACTCGATTCAGGGGGCGGCTTTCTTT. Translating it yields CASSYSIQGAAFF.

The chain employs TRBV4-3 and TRBJ2-2; TRBD2 matches 7 bases. There are 16 residues in the CDR3. CDR1 LGHNA and CDR2 YSLEER come from the germline V gene. J lost 6 bases, V lost 0 bases, and 7 bases had no gene match. The CDR3 nucleotides read TGCGCCAGCAGCCAAGAAGTCGGGAGCGGGGCCGGGGAGCTGTTTTTT. This sequence encodes CASSQEVGSGAGELFF.

This clone was detected only a few times. This chain links TRBV4-3 with TRBJ2-7; unclear D gene. The CDR3 loop spans 13 amino acids. V was cut by 0 bases and J by 4 bases, with 7 bases left in between. The germline V gene encodes CDR1 LGHNA and CDR2 YSLEER. The CDR3 spells CASSQDLRYEQYF. The DNA for the CDR3 is TGCGCCAGCAGCCAAGATTTAAGGTACGAGCAGTACTTC.

This clone occurred once. V is TRBV2 and J is TRBJ1-6; D remains ambiguous. Trimming removed 1 base at V and 0 bases at J, with 7 bases between. In germline, CDR1 is SNHLY, CDR2 FYNNEI. This CDR3 contains 16 residues. In nucleotides, the CDR3 is TGTGCCAGCAGTGAAGAGCAGAGCTCCTATAATTCACCCCTCCACTTT. Amino acids: CASSEEQSSYNSPLHF.

V is TRBV27 and J is TRBJ2-7; 8 bases match TRBD1. The CDR3 contains 15 residues. The V and J ends lost 3 bases and 1 base, in that order; junction bases with no gene match: 5. Per germline, CDR1 MNHEY and CDR2 SMNVEV (reference sequence). The CDR3 spells CASSLGQALSYEQYF. The CDR3 bases are TGTGCCAGCAGTTTGGGACAGGCCCTTTCCTACGAGCAGTACTTC.

The V call is TRBV5-1, the J call TRBJ2-3; 9 bases map to TRBD2. After removal of 1 base from V and 4 bases from J, the junction contained 4 bases not matched to a gene. This CDR3 contains 15 residues. The germline V gene has CDR1 SGHRS and CDR2 YFSETQ. The CDR3 DNA follows: TGCGCCAGCAGCTTGAAGGCGGGAGGGCCAGATACGCAGTATTTT. This encodes CASSLKAGGPDTQYF.

The genes are TRBV5-5 and TRBJ2-5, with TRBD2 matching over 8 bases. Germline lookup yields CDR1 SGHKS and CDR2 YYEKEE (reference sequence). The CDR3 loop spans 14 amino acids. The junction had 4 bases not matched to a gene; V was cut back by 1 base and J by 5 bases. This CDR3 is CASSLSGRTETQYF. The CDR3 nucleotides read TGTGCCAGCAGCTTGAGCGGGAGAACCGAGACCCAGTACTTC.